These T cell receptor beta chains were read from a single sample in a study of control samples from healthy donors and cancer patients. Some clones are missing from TCRdb's copy, which holds only in-frame ones; the method was immunoSEQ multiplex PCR. There are 45,000 or so clones in the sample; approximately 90% occur only once, and more than 20% lies in the top ten. The source material was PBMCs. Receptor source: a middle-aged woman with head and neck cancer. Each CDR3 is given with its conserved first and last residue. D genes are given only for firm matches. Clone size is shown for a subset of rows, as once, few, many or a class of expanded clone.

>TRBD1|TRBJ1-2|few|TRBV4-1
CASSQPRDRAHGYTF
TGCGCCAGCAGCCAACCACGGGACAGGGCTCATGGCTACACCTTC
>-|TRBJ1-2|-|TRBV30
CAWSGAGPDGYTF
TGTGCCTGGTCTGGGGCAGGACCTGACGGCTACACCTTC
>-|TRBJ2-7|once|TRBV5-4
CASSTHTGTQAYEQYF
TGTGCCAGCAGCACTCATACCGGGACGCAGGCGTACGAGCAGTACTTC
>-|TRBJ1-4|once|TRBV27
CASSPWTPTNEKLFF
TGTGCCAGCAGTCCTTGGACACCAACTAATGAAAAACTGTTTTTT
>TRBD1|TRBJ2-3|-|TRBV10-1
CASSPGQATDTQYF
TGCGCCAGCAGCCCTGGACAGGCCACAGATACGCAGTATTTT
>-|TRBJ2-1|-|TRBV3-1/TRBV3-2
CASSLLRGEGNEQFF
TGTGCCAGCAGCCTGTTGAGGGGAGAAGGGAATGAGCAGTTCTTC
>-|TRBJ2-7|-|TRBV10-3
CATGDNSYEQYF
TGTGCCACCGGGGACAACTCCTACGAGCAGTACTTC
>TRBD1|TRBJ1-3|-|TRBV3-1/TRBV3-2
CASSQVNRGSGNTIYF
TGTGCCAGCAGCCAAGTCAACAGGGGGTCTGGAAACACCATATATTTT
>TRBD1|TRBJ1-6|-|TRBV13
CASSIQGEQGYNSPLHF
TGTGCCAGCAGCATCCAAGGGGAACAGGGGTATAATTCACCCCTCCACTTT
>-|TRBJ2-3|-|TRBV28
CASSLTSQKDTQYF
TGTGCCAGCAGTTTAACCAGCCAGAAGGATACGCAGTATTTT
>-|TRBJ2-6|-|TRBV9
CASSVEDSGANVLTF
TGTGCCAGCAGCGTAGAAGACTCTGGGGCCAACGTCCTGACTTTC